What follows are 27 T cell receptor beta chains derived from one specimen sequenced in a study of blood T cell repertoires in COVID-19. The data were produced by immunoSEQ multiplex PCR, yet TCRdb's version contains in-frame clones alone and is incomplete. Of 310,000 or so clones in the sample, around nine tenths were seen once. The sequencing sample was made of PBMCs or T cells enriched from blood (not recorded which). The receptors here all came from a middle-aged woman who had recovered from COVID-19.

The count of this clone is one. The chain is built from TRBV5-1 and TRBJ1-5, with TRBD1 as a possible D gene (5 bases). This CDR3 comprises 15 residues. Germline CDR1 SGHRS, CDR2 YFSETQ. Trimming left V 1 base short and J 2 bases short, with 10 bases between. This CDR3 reads CASSLRGDGNQPQHF. CDR3 nucleotide sequence: TGCGCCAGCAGCTTGCGGGGGGACGGCAATCAGCCCCAGCATTTT. The complete variable domain, with remaining parts taken from reference TRBV5-1 and TRBJ1-5, reads KAGVTQTPRYLIKTRGQQVTLSCSPISGHRSVSWYQQTPGQGLQFLFEYFSETQRNKGNFPGRFSGRQFSNSRSEMNVSTLELGDSALYLCASSLRGDGNQPQHFGDGTRLSIL.

V usage is TRBV3-1 (or the pseudogene TRBV3-2) and J usage is TRBJ2-7, with 12 nucleotides matching TRBD2. The J segment lost 6 bases and the V segment lost 6 bases, leaving 6 bases of the junction unmatched. CDR1 is LGHDT and CDR2 is YNNKEL in the germline V gene (reference sequence). This CDR3 spans 14 amino acids. Here the CDR3 DNA reads TGTGCCAGCAGACGACTAGCGGGAGTCATCGAGCAGTACTTC. Its translation is CASRRLAGVIEQYF.

V is TRBV28 and J is TRBJ2-7; D may be TRBD1 (6 bases). The CDR3 is made up of 16 amino acids. Germline assignment: CDR1 MDHEN and CDR2 SYDVKM. The V end lost 1 base, the J end lost 6 bases, and 19 bases lay between the germline ends. This CDR3 reads CASSLFPGTTPLEQYF. The CDR3 coding sequence is TGTGCCAGCAGTTTATTCCCCGGGACAACACCCCTCGAGCAGTACTTC.

The chain recombines TRBV7-2 with TRBJ2-7; 8 bases fit TRBD1. Germline values: CDR1 SGHTA, CDR2 FQGNSA. Trimming at V came to 4 bases and at J to 5 bases, leaving 7 bases not matched to a gene. This CDR3 comprises 14 residues. CDR3 in amino acids: CASSSRQGQHEQYF. The CDR3 DNA reads TGTGCCAGCAGCTCCCGACAGGGGCAACACGAGCAGTACTTC.

The chain employs TRBV29-1 and TRBJ1-1; D is ambiguous. The germline V gene encodes CDR1 SQVTM and CDR2 ANQGSEA. Trimming removed 6 bases at V and 5 bases at J, with 13 bases between. The length of the CDR3 is 12 residues. The CDR3 nucleotides read TGCAGCGTCCTCTACCTTAGAACTGAAGCTTTCTTT. Translation: CSVLYLRTEAFF.

The chain couples TRBV28 to TRBJ2-7; a possible D gene is TRBD2 (5 bases). CDR3 length: 14 amino acids. Germline values: CDR1 MDHEN, CDR2 SYDVKM. The germline V and J ends were trimmed by 5 bases and 0 bases, with 11 bases remaining between them. The CDR3 DNA is TGTGCCAGCAGTCGCGGAGGCTACTCCTACGAGCAGTACTTC. As protein: CASSRGGYSYEQYF.

This chain joins TRBV2 and TRBJ2-3; D is perhaps TRBD2 (5 bases). CDR3 length: 15 amino acids. The germline V and J ends were trimmed by 6 bases and 6 bases, with 19 bases remaining between them. Germline V gene lookup returns CDR1 SNHLY and CDR2 FYNNEI. The CDR3 protein is CASRAWRTLTDTQYF. The DNA for the CDR3 is TGTGCCAGCAGGGCTTGGAGGACCCTGACGGATACGCAGTATTTT.

This rearrangement joins TRBV7-9 to TRBJ1-2, with D hard to call. This CDR3 has 13 amino acids. Germline CDR1 reads SEHNR; CDR2 reads FQNEAQ (reference sequence). V lost 5 bases to trimming and J lost 7 bases, with 14 bases between them. CDR3 amino acids: CASSRGRSGGYTF. The CDR3, as DNA: TGTGCCAGCAGCAGAGGGCGCTCGGGTGGCTACACCTTC.

The rearrangement joins TRBV2 to TRBJ2-5, with 10 bases aligning to TRBD2. Per germline, CDR1 SNHLY and CDR2 FYNNEI. V lost 7 bases to trimming and J lost 2 bases; unmatched junction nucleotides: 4. The CDR3 covers 14 residues. CDR3 nucleotides: TGTGCCAGCAAAACTAGCGGGACACAAGAGACCCAGTACTTC. It encodes CASKTSGTQETQYF.

Details on this clone: Its ends do not fully match the called genes, so a read error is possible. The chain employs TRBV28 and TRBJ1-6; D remains ambiguous. The germline V gene encodes CDR1 MDHEN and CDR2 SYDVKM. There are 14 residues in the CDR3. The CDR3 DNA reads as TGTGCCAGCAGCAATAATCTCTATGATTCACCCCTCCACTTT. Amino acid sequence: CASSNNLYDSPLHF.

This chain connects TRBV7-9 to TRBJ2-7; D remains unclear. Germline CDR1 reads SEHNR; CDR2 reads FQNEAQ (reference sequence). The CDR3 loop spans 14 amino acids. V lost 4 bases, J lost 3 bases, and 13 bases lay in between. CDR3 in amino acids: CASSSLLSFYEQYF. In nucleotides, the CDR3 is TGTGCCAGCAGCTCCCTCCTGTCCTTCTACGAGCAGTACTTC.

The rearrangement links TRBV5-1 to TRBJ1-3; no reliable D call. With 2 bases removed from V and 4 bases from J, the gap between germline ends came to 7 bases. CDR3 length: 13 amino acids. Germline CDR1 SGHRS, CDR2 YFSETQ. CDR3 amino acids: CASSFAAGNTIYF. The CDR3 nucleotides read TGCGCCAGCAGCTTCGCAGCGGGAAACACCATATATTTT.

The rearrangement joins TRBV4-3 to TRBJ2-3; 7 bases align to TRBD2. With V trimmed by 4 bases and J by 4 bases, 17 bases remained unmatched. CDR1 and CDR2 from the germline V gene are LGHNA and YSLEER. This CDR3 is 18 amino acids long. CDR3 sequence reads: CASSPTSRDYEGADTQYF. The CDR3 DNA reads as TGCGCCAGCAGCCCCACAAGCCGGGACTATGAGGGAGCAGATACGCAGTATTTT.

This chain connects TRBV3-1 (or the pseudogene TRBV3-2) to TRBJ1-2; 7 bases agree with TRBD1. Germline V gene data show CDR1 as LGHDT and CDR2 as YNNKEL (reference sequence). This CDR3 region has 14 residues. J gave up 4 bases and V 3 bases, and 5 bases lay outside the gene matches. The CDR3 DNA reads as TGTGCCAGCAGCCACTCACAGGGGATCTATGGCTACACCTTC. It specifies CASSHSQGIYGYTF.

This rearrangement joins TRBV5-1 to TRBJ2-4; 9 nucleotides agree with TRBD2. CDR1 and CDR2 (germline): SGHRS, YFSETQ. CDR3 length equals 17 residues. V dropped 2 bases and J dropped 0; count of bases not matched to a gene: 6. CDR3 nucleotide sequence: TGCGCCAGCAGCTTTACGGGACTAGCAGAAGCCAAAAACATTCAGTACTTC. Residues: CASSFTGLAEAKNIQYF.

The rearrangement links TRBV5-8 to TRBJ2-7; 9 bases line up with TRBD1. Unmatched junction bases numbered 6, after V lost 1 base and J lost 4 bases. The CDR3 contains 15 residues. Germline assignment: CDR1 SGHTS and CDR2 YDEGEE. The CDR3 is CASSLNRDRVYEQYF. CDR3 DNA: TGTGCCAGCAGCTTGAATAGGGACAGGGTTTACGAGCAGTACTTC.

The V and J genes are TRBV27 and TRBJ1-2, with D possibly matching TRBD1 (6 bases). Germline assignment: CDR1 MNHEY and CDR2 SMNVEV (reference sequence). CDR3 length: 15 residues. Trimming took 11 bases from V and 8 from J, leaving 27 bases between them. CDR3 region: CADSLGNRRGRGYTF. DNA for the CDR3: TGTGCCGACAGTTTAGGTAACAGGCGGGGGCGAGGCTACACCTTC.

V gene TRBV7-2 combines with J gene TRBJ1-1; D may be TRBD1 (5 bases). V was clipped by 4 bases and J by 0 bases, with 12 bases between them. Germline V gene data show CDR1 as SGHTA and CDR2 as FQGNSA. The CDR3 sequence is 15 residues long. DNA of the CDR3: TGTGCCAGCAGCTCCCAGACAGAGATGAACACTGAAGCTTTCTTT. Encoded protein: CASSSQTEMNTEAFF.

The chain is built from TRBV19 and TRBJ1-2, with D perhaps TRBD1 (5 bases). The CDR3 is 19 amino acids. Per the germline V gene, CDR1 is LNHDA and CDR2 is SQIVND (reference sequence). V lost 6 bases to trimming and J lost 1 base, with 27 bases between them. Here the CDR3 reads CASSLRLAVRLGDNYGYTF. CDR3 nucleotides: TGTGCCAGTAGCCTTCGCCTGGCGGTGCGTTTAGGGGATAACTATGGCTACACCTTC.

This chain connects TRBV25-1 to TRBJ1-5; TRBD1 might be the D (6 bases). Between the trimmed V and J ends, which lost 1 base and 8 bases, there was a span of 9 bases. Germline V gives CDR1 MGHDK, CDR2 SYGVNS. CDR3 length: 13 amino acids. The CDR3 loop reads CASSELGAEPQHF. CDR3 bases: TGTGCCAGCAGTGAATTGGGGGCAGAGCCCCAGCATTTT.

This clone was detected only a few times. The rearrangement uses TRBV19 and TRBJ1-3; D remains ambiguous. V was shortened by 3 bases and J by 1 base, with 13 bases between the two germline ends. Looked up from germline, CDR1 is LNHDA and CDR2 is SQIVND (reference sequence). The CDR3 spans 16 residues. Here the CDR3 reads CASSIGLQISGNTIYF. The CDR3 coding sequence is TGTGCCAGTAGTATTGGCCTACAGATATCTGGAAACACCATATATTTT.

The V call is TRBV28, the J call TRBJ2-7; D ambiguous. V was clipped by 7 bases and J by 2 bases, with 15 bases between them. CDR3 length: 14 amino acids. Germline assignment: CDR1 MDHEN and CDR2 SYDVKM. CDR3 sequence reads: CASTTFTLPYEQYF. In nucleotides, the CDR3 is TGTGCCAGCACCACTTTTACGCTTCCCTACGAGCAGTACTTC. Variable domain in full (rest from reference TRBV28 and TRBJ2-7): DVKVTQSSRYLVKRTGEKVFLECVQDMDHENMFWYRQDPGLGLRLIYFSYDVKMKEKGDIPEGYSVSREKKERFSLILESASTNQTSMYLCASTTFTLPYEQYFGPGTRLTVT.

In its sample, this clone was seen a few times. The chain couples TRBV7-2 to TRBJ2-7, with 9 positions matching TRBD2. V shed 4 bases, J shed 5 bases, and the junction held 9 bases outside the gene matches. Germline assignment: CDR1 SGHTA and CDR2 FQGNSA. The CDR3 loop spans 15 amino acids. The CDR3 bases are TGTGCCAGCAGCTCCATAGCGGGAGCGATCCACGAGCAGTACTTC. Translating gives CASSSIAGAIHEQYF. Full variable domain (missing parts from reference TRBV7-2 and TRBJ2-7): GAGVSQSPSNKVTEKGKDVELRCDPISGHTALYWYRQSLGQGLEFLIYFQGNSAPDKSGLPSDRFSAERTGGSVSTLTIQRTQQEDSAVYLCASSSIAGAIHEQYFGPGTRLTVT.

The genes are TRBV27 and TRBJ2-3, with TRBD2 identical over 9 bases. CDR1 is MNHEY, CDR2 SMNVEV, per germline (reference sequence). V trimming: 4 bases; J trimming: 2 bases; junction bases outside the gene matches: 7. The CDR3 covers 16 residues. The CDR3: CASSSPSGTYTDTQYF. The CDR3 DNA follows: TGTGCCAGCAGTTCTCCTAGCGGGACCTACACAGATACGCAGTATTTT.

The chain combines TRBV11-2 with TRBJ1-3, with 9 bases that match TRBD1. The CDR3 runs 16 residues. Germline V gives CDR1 SGHAT, CDR2 FQNNGV. V lost 5 bases to trimming and J lost 3 bases; unmatched junction nucleotides: 8. The CDR3 spells CASSRNGQGIGNTIYF. The CDR3 DNA follows: TGTGCCAGCAGCCGAAACGGACAGGGGATTGGAAACACCATATATTTT.

The chain's CDR3 is CASSFEQFTRDRLNNQPQHF. Written as DNA, the CDR3 is TGTGCCAGCAGCTTCGAACAATTCACCCGGGACAGGCTTAACAATCAGCCCCAGCATTTT. The chain carries TRBV7-3 and TRBJ1-5; 8 bases map to TRBD1. The CDR3 is 20 amino acids. V shed 3 bases and J 3 bases; nucleotides not matched to a gene: 19. The V gene's germline CDR1 is SGHTA and CDR2 FQGTGA.

This clone turned up a few times. The chain has TRBV11-3 and TRBJ2-5; D is perhaps TRBD2 (5 bases). The CDR3 runs 13 residues. Trimming took off 5 bases at V and 4 bases at J, with 11 bases between the two ends. Germline V CDR1 and CDR2: SGHNT, YENEEA. CDR3 residues: CASSLGVTETQYF. CDR3 nucleotide sequence: TGTGCCAGCAGCCTGGGAGTAACAGAGACCCAGTACTTC. The variable domain in full, with the rest retrieved from reference TRBV11-3 and TRBJ2-5, is EAGVVQSPRYKIIEKKQPVAFWCNPISGHNTLYWYLQNLGQGPELLIRYENEEAVDDSQLPKDRFSAERLKGVDSTLKIQPAELGDSAVYLCASSLGVTETQYFGPGTRLLVL.